The text below deals with one TCR beta chain. Using immunoSEQ multiplex PCR, the repertoire was profiled, and TCRdb retains in-frame clones only, with some absent. The sample has 450,000 to 550,000 clones, approximately 79% seen once; the top ten hold approximately 13%. The sample originates from a study of shared clonotypes between healthy human individuals. With 7 bases removed from V and 1 base from J, the gap between germline ends came to 25 bases. The CDR3 extends over 18 amino acids. CDR1 and CDR2 (germline): SNHLY, FYNNEI. V and J are TRBV2 and TRBJ1-1; D gene ambiguous. The sequenced sample consisted of PBMCs. The clonotype originates from a woman aged 40-49 years in good health. Some clones in this sample may be carry-over from other donors' samples. CDR3 bases: TGTGCCAGCACCATAAAAGGTCCCCAGGTCGACTCGAACACTGAAGCTTTCTTT. Protein: CASTIKGPQVDSNTEAFF.